This T cell receptor (beta chain) was sequenced during a study of beta chain features in type 1 diabetes. This clone was seen a handful of times. Its specificity is not known. Whole-study results and caveats: Insertions at VDJ junctions were less frequent in type 1 diabetes patients. These patients also deleted more nucleotides at the same junctions. Shorter TCRB CDR3s, moderately but significantly so, were found in Type 1 diabetes patients in all four CD4+ subsets.

Isolated RNA was reverse transcribed in full, so expressed TCRB transcripts were sequenced. Assay: immunoSEQ multiplex PCR; the TCRdb copy retains only in-frame clones and omits some. The sample lists approximately 250,000 clones, roughly 24% occurring once. Germline V lookup: CDR1 MGHRA, CDR2 YSYEKL. V gave up 0 bases and J gave up 11 bases, with 13 bases separating them. The CDR3 has 13 residues. The TCR was taken from a woman aged 25 to 39 with type 1 diabetes. This chain links TRBV4-1 with TRBJ1-2; D remains unclear. The specimen was naive CD4+ T cells from blood. CDR3 DNA: TGCGCCAGCAGCCAAGATTTCAGGACGGGGTACACCTTC. It specifies CASSQDFRTGYTF.